This TCR beta chain was sequenced in a study of cytomegalovirus exposure and HLA in healthy donors. The CDR3 is 16 residues long. Trimming took off 4 bases at V and 4 bases at J, with 18 bases between the two ends. Germline V lookup: CDR1 SNHLY, CDR2 FYNNEI. Study-level points and caveats: At a 0.05 false discovery rate, a later analysis found over 15,000 TCR beta sequences to be associated with HLA alleles. Trimming of TCR beta V- and J-genes showed a link, identified in a later analysis, to a missense DCLRE1C variant.

Both 60 Vbeta primers and 13 Jbeta primers went into the PCR. Clones were read by immunoSEQ multiplex PCR, and TCRdb kept only the in-frame ones, dropping some. The sample consists of around 68,000 clones, approximately 72% of them appearing once. This clone came up once. What it binds is not known. This TCR was recovered from a woman in her twenties or thirties in good health and CMV-seronegative. J is TRBJ2-3 and V is TRBV2; perhaps TRBD2 as D (6 bases). Sequenced input: PBMCs. The CDR3 bases are TGTGCCAGCAGTGTCGGGGAGGCCCCAAGAGCAGATACGCAGTATTTT. Residues: CASSVGEAPRADTQYF.